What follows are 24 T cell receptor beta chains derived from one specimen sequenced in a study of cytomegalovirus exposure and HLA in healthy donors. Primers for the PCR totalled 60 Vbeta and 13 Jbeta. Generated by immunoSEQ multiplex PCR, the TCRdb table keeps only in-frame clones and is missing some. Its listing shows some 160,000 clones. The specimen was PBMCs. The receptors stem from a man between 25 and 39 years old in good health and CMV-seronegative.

The CDR3 DNA reads as TGTGCCAGCAGTTACTTCCCTTCGGGGGACAGGGGAAGAGGGTACTTC. Protein product: CASSYFPSGDRGRGYF. The rearrangement uses TRBV6-6 and TRBJ2-7; 10 nucleotides align to TRBD1. Trimming cost V 1 base and J 12 bases; bases outside gene matches: 15. The germline gives CDR1 MNHNY, CDR2 SVGAGI (reference sequence). There are 16 residues in the CDR3.

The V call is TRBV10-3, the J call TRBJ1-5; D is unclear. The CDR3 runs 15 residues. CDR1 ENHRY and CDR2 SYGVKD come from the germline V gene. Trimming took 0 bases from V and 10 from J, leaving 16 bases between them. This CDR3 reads CAISESGVGGPPQHF. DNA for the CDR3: TGTGCCATCAGTGAGTCGGGAGTCGGTGGTCCCCCCCAGCATTTT.

CDR3 loop: CASSLAAGVTTGELFF. In DNA form, the CDR3 reads TGTGCCAGCAGTTTGGCGGCAGGGGTCACGACCGGGGAGCTGTTTTTT. This chain uses TRBV28 with TRBJ2-2; possibly TRBD1 for D (6 bases). The CDR3 totals 16 residues. Between the trimmed V and J ends, which lost 3 bases and 5 bases, there was a span of 16 bases. CDR1 MDHEN and CDR2 SYDVKM come from the germline V gene.

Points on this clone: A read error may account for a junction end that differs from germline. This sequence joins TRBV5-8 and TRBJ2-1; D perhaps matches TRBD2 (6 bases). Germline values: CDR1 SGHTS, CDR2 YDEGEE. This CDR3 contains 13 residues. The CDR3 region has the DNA TGTGCCAGCAGCGGCGATGGGGGGAATGGGCAGTTCTTC. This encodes CASSGDGGNGQFF.

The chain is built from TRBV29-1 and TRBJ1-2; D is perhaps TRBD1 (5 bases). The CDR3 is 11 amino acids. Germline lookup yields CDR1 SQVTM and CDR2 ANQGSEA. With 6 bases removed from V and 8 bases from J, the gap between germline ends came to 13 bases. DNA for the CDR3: TGCAGCGTACCGGCGCAGGGCGGCTACACCTTC. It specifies CSVPAQGGYTF.

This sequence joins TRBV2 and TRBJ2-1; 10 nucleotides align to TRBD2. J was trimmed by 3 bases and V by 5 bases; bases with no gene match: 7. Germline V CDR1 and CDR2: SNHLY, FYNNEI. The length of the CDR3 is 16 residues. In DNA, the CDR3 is TGTGCCAGCAGTCCTCTAGCGGGAGCAGACTACAATGAGCAGTTCTTC. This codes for CASSPLAGADYNEQFF.

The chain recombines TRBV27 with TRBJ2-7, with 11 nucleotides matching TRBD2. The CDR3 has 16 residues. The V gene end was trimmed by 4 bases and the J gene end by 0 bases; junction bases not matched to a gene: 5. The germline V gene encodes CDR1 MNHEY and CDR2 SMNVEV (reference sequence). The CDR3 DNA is TGTGCCAGCAGTTATAGCGGGAGGGGTAGCTCCTACGAGCAGTACTTC. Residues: CASSYSGRGSSYEQYF.

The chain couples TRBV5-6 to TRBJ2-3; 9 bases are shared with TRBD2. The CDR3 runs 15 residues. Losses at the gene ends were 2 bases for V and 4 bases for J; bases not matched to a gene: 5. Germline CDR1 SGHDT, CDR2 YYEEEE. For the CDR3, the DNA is TGTGCCAGCAGCTTTCTTAGCGGGAGTTCAGATACGCAGTATTTT. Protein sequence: CASSFLSGSSDTQYF.

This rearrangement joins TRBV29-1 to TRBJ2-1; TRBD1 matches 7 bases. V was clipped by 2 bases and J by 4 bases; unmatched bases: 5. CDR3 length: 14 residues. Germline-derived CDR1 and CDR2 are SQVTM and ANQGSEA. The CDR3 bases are TGCAGCGTTGAATCCCAGGACAGGTACAATGAGCAGTTCTTC. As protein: CSVESQDRYNEQFF.

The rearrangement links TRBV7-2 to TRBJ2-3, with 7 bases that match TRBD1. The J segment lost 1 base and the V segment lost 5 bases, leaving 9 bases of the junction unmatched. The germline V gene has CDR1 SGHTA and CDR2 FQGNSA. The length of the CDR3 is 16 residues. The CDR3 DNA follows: TGTGCCAGCAGCATTGACAGGGCCGGGGGCACAGATACGCAGTATTTT. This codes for CASSIDRAGGTDTQYF.

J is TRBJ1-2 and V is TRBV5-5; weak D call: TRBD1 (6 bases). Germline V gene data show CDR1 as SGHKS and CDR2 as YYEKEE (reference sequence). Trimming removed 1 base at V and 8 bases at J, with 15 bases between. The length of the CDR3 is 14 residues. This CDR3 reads CASSLQSGVGGYTF. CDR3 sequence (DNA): TGTGCCAGCAGCTTGCAGTCAGGGGTTGGGGGCTACACCTTC.

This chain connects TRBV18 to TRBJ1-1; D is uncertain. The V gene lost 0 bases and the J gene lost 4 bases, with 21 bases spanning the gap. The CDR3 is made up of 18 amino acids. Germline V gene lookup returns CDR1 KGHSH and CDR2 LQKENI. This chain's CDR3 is CASSPPNLEPRLGTEAFF. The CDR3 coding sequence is TGTGCCAGCTCACCACCGAATCTGGAGCCCCGGTTGGGCACTGAAGCTTTCTTT.

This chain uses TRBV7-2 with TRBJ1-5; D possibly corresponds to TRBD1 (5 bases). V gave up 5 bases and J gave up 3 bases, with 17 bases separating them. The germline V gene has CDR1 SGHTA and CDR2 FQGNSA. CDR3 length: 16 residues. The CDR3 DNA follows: TGTGCCAGCAGCACAGGCCTCAGGGTTCCCAATCAGCCCCAGCATTTT. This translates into CASSTGLRVPNQPQHF.

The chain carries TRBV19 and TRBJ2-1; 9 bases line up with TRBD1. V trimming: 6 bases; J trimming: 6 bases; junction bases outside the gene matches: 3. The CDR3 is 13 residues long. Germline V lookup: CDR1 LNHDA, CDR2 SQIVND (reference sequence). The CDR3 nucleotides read TGTGCCAGTAGAGGACAGGGGTTCAATGAGCAGTTCTTC. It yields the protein CASRGQGFNEQFF.

For the CDR3, the DNA is TGTGCCAGCAGTTCTGAAGGGGGCCGGGAGACCCAGTACTTC. It translates to CASSSEGGRETQYF. The chain is built from TRBV6-5 and TRBJ2-5, with 7 bases that match TRBD1. CDR1 is MNHEY, CDR2 SVGAGI, per germline. With 4 bases clipped from V and 5 bases from J, the junction kept 7 bases outside the gene matches. This CDR3 has 14 residues.

The CDR3 region is CASSYSGGPYEQYF. Here the CDR3 DNA reads TGTGCCAGCAGTTACTCCGGGGGTCCCTACGAGCAGTACTTC. The chain uses TRBV6-5 and TRBJ2-7; D is perhaps TRBD2 (6 bases). V was clipped by 0 bases and J by 2 bases, with 8 bases between them. Germline CDR1 is MNHEY and CDR2 is SVGAGI. There are 14 residues in the CDR3.

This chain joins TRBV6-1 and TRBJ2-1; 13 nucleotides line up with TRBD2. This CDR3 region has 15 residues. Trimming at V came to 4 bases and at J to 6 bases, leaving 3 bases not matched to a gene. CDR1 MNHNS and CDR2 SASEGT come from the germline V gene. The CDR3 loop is CASSGRLAGGNEQFF. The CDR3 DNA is TGTGCCAGCAGTGGAAGACTAGCGGGAGGCAATGAGCAGTTCTTC.

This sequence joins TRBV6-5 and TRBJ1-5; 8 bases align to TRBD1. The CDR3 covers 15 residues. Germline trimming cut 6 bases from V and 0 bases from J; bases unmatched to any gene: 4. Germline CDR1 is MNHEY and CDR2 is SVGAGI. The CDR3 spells CASSNGQGSNQPQHF. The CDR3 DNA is TGTGCCAGCAGCAACGGACAGGGTAGCAATCAGCCCCAGCATTTT.

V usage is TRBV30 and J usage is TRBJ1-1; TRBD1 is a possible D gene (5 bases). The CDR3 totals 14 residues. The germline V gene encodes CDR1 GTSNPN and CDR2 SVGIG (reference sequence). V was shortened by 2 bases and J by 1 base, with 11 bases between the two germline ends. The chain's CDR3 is CAWSNYRTNTEAFF. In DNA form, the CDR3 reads TGTGCCTGGAGTAATTACAGGACGAACACTGAAGCTTTCTTT.

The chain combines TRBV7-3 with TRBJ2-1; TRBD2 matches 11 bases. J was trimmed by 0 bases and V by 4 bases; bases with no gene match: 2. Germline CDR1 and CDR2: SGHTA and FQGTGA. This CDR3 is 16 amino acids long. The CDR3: CASSSTSGTSYNEQFF. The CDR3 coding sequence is TGTGCCAGCAGCTCGACTAGCGGGACCTCCTACAATGAGCAGTTCTTC.

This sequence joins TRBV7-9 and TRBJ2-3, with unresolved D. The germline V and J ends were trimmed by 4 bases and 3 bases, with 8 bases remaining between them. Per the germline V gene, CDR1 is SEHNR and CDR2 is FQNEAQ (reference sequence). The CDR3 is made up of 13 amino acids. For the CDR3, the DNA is TGTGCCAGCAGCTCCTCCCTTACAGATACGCAGTATTTT. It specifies CASSSSLTDTQYF. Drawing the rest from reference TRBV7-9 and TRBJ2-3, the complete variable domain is DTGVSQNPRHKITKRGQNVTFRCDPISEHNRLYWYRQTLGQGPEFLTYFQNEAQLEKSRLLSDRFSAERPKGSFSTLEIQRTEQGDSAMYLCASSSSLTDTQYFGPGTRLTVL.

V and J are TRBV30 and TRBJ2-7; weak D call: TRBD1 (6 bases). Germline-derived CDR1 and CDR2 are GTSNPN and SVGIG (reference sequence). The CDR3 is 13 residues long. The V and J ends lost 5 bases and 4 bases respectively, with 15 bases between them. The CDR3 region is CAWRAGTLYEQYF. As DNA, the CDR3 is TGTGCCTGGCGGGCAGGGACACTATACGAGCAGTACTTC.

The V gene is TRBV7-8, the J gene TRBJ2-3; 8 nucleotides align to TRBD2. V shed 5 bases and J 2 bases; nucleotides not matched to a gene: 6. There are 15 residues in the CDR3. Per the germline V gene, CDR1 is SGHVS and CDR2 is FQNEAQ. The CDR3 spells CASSPTGGYTDTQYF. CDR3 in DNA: TGTGCCAGCAGCCCGACGGGAGGGTACACAGATACGCAGTATTTT.

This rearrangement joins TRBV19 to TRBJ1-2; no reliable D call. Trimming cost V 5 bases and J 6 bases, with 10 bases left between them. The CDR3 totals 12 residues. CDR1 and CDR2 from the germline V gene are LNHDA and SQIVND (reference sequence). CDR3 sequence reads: CASSFLRDGYTF. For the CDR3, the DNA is TGTGCCAGTAGTTTTTTGAGGGATGGCTACACCTTC.